These 8 T cell receptor beta chains were all obtained from the same sample, sequenced in a study of CD8 T cells in Susac syndrome (dated by TCRdb to between 2018 and 2020). Library preparation used the immunoSEQ multiplex PCR assay. RNA was extracted with the RNeasy kit and roughly 0.45 to 1 ug was reverse transcribed using random hexamers. Clones were called with MiXCR by TCRdb after fastp trimmed the public reads at Q25, and only in-frame beta chains were retained. CDR3 protein sequences are deduplicated, and each keeps its most common genes and DNA. For this sample there are 250,000 to 350,000 distinct CDR3 sequences; 70% to 90% appear just once. The biggest ten clones account for approximately 0.11% of the sample. Sequencing input: CD8+ T cells from PBMCs. The origin of the receptors is a human donor with multiple sclerosis.

This clonotype occurred once. The chain has TRBV5-8 and TRBJ2-7; weak D call: TRBD1 (5 bases). The V and J ends lost 4 bases and 3 bases respectively, with 14 bases between them. The CDR3 spans 14 residues. Germline V CDR1 and CDR2: SGHTS, YDEGEE. CDR3 region: CASSLWGDSYEQYF. CDR3 nucleotide sequence: TGTGCCAGCAGCCTCTGGGGTGACAGCTACGAGCAGTACTTC. Drawing the rest from reference TRBV5-8 and TRBJ2-7, the complete variable domain is EAGVTQSPTHLIKTRGQQATLRCSPISGHTSVYWYQQALGLGLQFLLWYDEGEERNRGNFPPRFSGRQFPNYSSELNVNALELEDSALYLCASSLWGDSYEQYFGPGTRLTVT.

The chain links TRBV7-9 to TRBJ2-5, with 7 bases fitting TRBD1. Losses at the gene ends were 5 bases for V and 3 bases for J; bases not matched to a gene: 9. Germline CDR1 and CDR2: SEHNR and FQNEAQ (reference sequence). CDR3 length: 15 amino acids. CDR3 amino acids: CASSPPLDREETQYF. CDR3 in DNA: TGTGCCAGCAGCCCCCCCCTTGACAGGGAAGAGACCCAGTACTTC.

This rearrangement joins TRBV7-6 to TRBJ2-7; D not certain. Trimming left V 3 bases short and J 5 bases short, with 20 bases between. This CDR3 comprises 16 residues. Germline assignment: CDR1 SGHVS and CDR2 FNYEAQ. The CDR3 here is CASSFPIPSVCHEQYF. The CDR3 DNA reads TGTGCCAGCAGCTTCCCGATCCCGTCTGTTTGCCACGAGCAGTACTTC.

The rearrangement uses TRBV28 and TRBJ1-1; TRBD1 matches at 8 bases. Germline V gene sequence: CDR1 MDHEN, CDR2 SYDVKM. The CDR3 totals 14 residues. Trimming took 5 bases from V and 7 from J; bases not matched to a gene: 9. The CDR3 spells CASSVDRVGIEAFF. The CDR3 DNA sequence: TGTGCCAGCAGTGTGGACAGGGTGGGGATTGAAGCTTTCTTT.

This chain connects TRBV28 to TRBJ2-7, with 9 bases lining up with TRBD1. The CDR3 extends over 15 amino acids. In germline, CDR1 is MDHEN, CDR2 SYDVKM. V dropped 3 bases and J dropped 5; count of bases not matched to a gene: 8. CDR3 sequence (DNA): TGTGCCAGCAGTTTCCGGGACAGGGATTTCCACGAGCAGTACTTC. Encoded protein: CASSFRDRDFHEQYF.

The rearrangement links TRBV7-2 to TRBJ2-6, with D unclear. The V gene lost 1 base and the J gene lost 2 bases, with 9 bases spanning the gap. This CDR3 is built from 16 residues. Germline V CDR1 and CDR2: SGHTA, FQGNSA. CDR3 sequence: CASSLGNRTGANVLTF. The CDR3 DNA follows: TGTGCCAGCAGCTTAGGGAATCGGACTGGGGCCAACGTCCTGACTTTC.

This chain uses TRBV7-6 with TRBJ2-2, with TRBD1 identical over 10 bases. The CDR3 is 17 residues long. Losses at the gene ends were 2 bases for V and 5 bases for J; bases not matched to a gene: 8. Germline V CDR1 and CDR2: SGHVS, FNYEAQ. The CDR3 protein is CASSLRPGTGETGELFF. CDR3 nucleotides: TGTGCCAGCAGCTTACGTCCCGGGACAGGGGAAACCGGGGAGCTGTTTTTT.

The gene calls are TRBV5-4 and TRBJ2-2; D is undetermined. This CDR3 is built from 14 residues. The germline V and J ends were trimmed by 2 bases and 0 bases, with 5 bases remaining between them. Germline CDR1 reads SGHNT; CDR2 reads YYREEE (reference sequence). The CDR3 DNA sequence: TGTGCCAGCAGCTTCCCGTCGAACACCGGGGAGCTGTTTTTT. It encodes CASSFPSNTGELFF.